The 25 T cell receptor beta chains presented below share a single source sample, sequenced in a study of blood T cell repertoires in COVID-19. Sequencing was performed with immunoSEQ multiplex PCR; in TCRdb, only in-frame clones are kept and a portion is missing. The sample lists hundreds of thousands of clones, 80% to 90% occurring once. Sequenced: PBMCs or T cells enriched from blood (not recorded which). Receptor source: a woman aged 40 to 55 who had been exposed to COVID-19.

There are a few counts of this clone. The V gene is TRBV5-1, the J gene TRBJ1-3; possible D gene TRBD1, 6 bases. There are 15 residues in the CDR3. Trimming removed 0 bases from V and 3 bases from J, with 10 bases in between. Germline V gene lookup returns CDR1 SGHRS and CDR2 YFSETQ. CDR3 sequence (DNA): TGCGCCAGCAGCTTGGATTCAGGGGTTGGAAACACCATATATTTT. Translating gives CASSLDSGVGNTIYF.

The J gene is TRBJ2-7, the V gene TRBV15, with TRBD2 as a possible D gene (5 bases). CDR3 length equals 14 residues. Per germline, CDR1 LNHNV and CDR2 YYDKDF (reference sequence). V dropped 0 bases and J dropped 4 bases, with 10 bases sitting between them. The CDR3 here is CATSRDRGTYEQYF. Here the CDR3 DNA reads TGTGCCACCAGCAGAGACCGGGGAACGTACGAGCAGTACTTC.

This sequence joins TRBV28 and TRBJ1-5; TRBD1 matches 7 bases. Germline V CDR1 and CDR2: MDHEN, SYDVKM. This CDR3 contains 14 residues. The V segment lost 5 bases and the J segment 1 base; nucleotides outside the gene matches: 2. Written as DNA, the CDR3 is TGTGCCAGCAGTGACAGGGACAGCAATCAGCCCCAGCATTTT. This sequence encodes CASSDRDSNQPQHF.

V gene TRBV7-6 combines with J gene TRBJ2-1, with 10 bases lining up with TRBD2. This CDR3 contains 16 residues. J gave up 2 bases and V 6 bases, and 7 bases lay outside the gene matches. CDR1 is SGHVS and CDR2 is FNYEAQ in the germline V gene. CDR3 sequence reads: CASSSLAGAAYNEQFF. CDR3 bases: TGTGCCAGCAGTTCCCTAGCGGGGGCCGCCTACAATGAGCAGTTCTTC. Filled out from reference TRBV7-6 and TRBJ2-1, the complete variable domain reads GAGVSQSPRYKVTKRGQDVALRCDPISGHVSLYWYRQALGQGPEFLTYFNYEAQQDKSGLPNDRFSAERPEGSISTLTIQRTEQRDSAMYRCASSSLAGAAYNEQFFGPGTRLTVL.

The chain is built from TRBV9 and TRBJ2-2; 8 bases are a match to TRBD1. CDR3 length: 16 amino acids. From germline, CDR1 is SGDLS and CDR2 YYNGEE. V was clipped by 2 bases and J by 6 bases; unmatched bases: 9. The CDR3 DNA follows: TGTGCCAGCAGCGTCCAGACAGGGGATCTGGCCGGGGAGCTGTTTTTT. Translating gives CASSVQTGDLAGELFF.

This clone was seen repeatedly, ten times or more. The genes are TRBV7-9 and TRBJ1-4, with D possibly TRBD1 on 5 matching bases. V lost 0 bases to trimming and J lost 3 bases, with 5 bases between them. The germline V gene encodes CDR1 SEHNR and CDR2 FQNEAQ (reference sequence). The CDR3 loop spans 14 amino acids. In DNA, the CDR3 is TGTGCCAGCAGCTTAGCACAGGCTAATGAAAAACTGTTTTTT. Its protein is CASSLAQANEKLFF. Supplemented by reference TRBV7-9 and TRBJ1-4, the full variable domain reads DTGVSQNPRHKITKRGQNVTFRCDPISEHNRLYWYRQTLGQGPEFLTYFQNEAQLEKSRLLSDRFSAERPKGSFSTLEIQRTEQGDSAMYLCASSLAQANEKLFFGSGTQLSVL.

This chain joins TRBV7-8 and TRBJ2-7, with 7 bases matching TRBD1. The J segment lost 1 base and the V segment lost 5 bases, leaving 8 bases of the junction unmatched. This CDR3 is 15 amino acids long. Germline V lookup: CDR1 SGHVS, CDR2 FQNEAQ. CDR3 in amino acids: CASSPSGTASYEQYF. As DNA, the CDR3 is TGTGCCAGCAGCCCCTCCGGGACAGCATCCTACGAGCAGTACTTC.

The chain joins TRBV23-1 to TRBJ2-4; the D is unclear. TRBV23-1 is an open reading frame whose function is uncertain. V lost 0 bases and J 0 bases, leaving 9 bases between the germline ends. The CDR3 extends over 16 amino acids. The CDR3 loop reads CASSQSPTLAKNIQYF. The CDR3 DNA reads TGCGCCAGCAGTCAATCCCCGACACTAGCCAAAAACATTCAGTACTTC.

The CDR3 DNA reads as TGTGCCAGCAGTCCCGAGGGAAACACCATATATTTT. Translated, it gives CASSPEGNTIYF. The chain has TRBV12-3 or TRBV12-4 and TRBJ1-3; the D is unclear. Between the trimmed V and J ends, which lost 5 bases and 4 bases, there was a span of 6 bases. There are 12 residues in the CDR3.

This clone appeared a few times. This rearrangement joins TRBV9 to TRBJ2-7, with 10 bases aligning to TRBD2. The trim removed 0 bases at V and 5 bases at J, leaving 5 bases unmatched. The germline V gene has CDR1 SGDLS and CDR2 YYNGEE. The CDR3 loop spans 15 amino acids. The CDR3 DNA sequence: TGTGCCAGCAGCGTAGGGGTAGCGGGGGGCCACGAGCAGTACTTC. Translation gives CASSVGVAGGHEQYF.

To note about this clone: Other DNA sequences in the sample encode the same CDR3. The chain uses TRBV6-5 and TRBJ1-5; D is unresolved. CDR1 and CDR2 from the germline V gene are MNHEY and SVGAGI. The CDR3 length is 15 residues. V lost 3 bases, J lost 0 bases, and 9 bases lay in between. CDR3 in DNA: TGTGCCAGCAGTTATTCGCTAAATAGCAATCAGCCCCAGCATTTT. It codes for CASSYSLNSNQPQHF.

The J gene is TRBJ2-1, the V gene TRBV5-1; 9 positions agree with TRBD2. The CDR3 covers 15 residues. Trimming at V came to 9 bases and at J to 7 bases, leaving 14 bases not matched to a gene. The germline CDR1 and CDR2 sequences are SGHRS and YFSETQ. The chain's CDR3 is CATKTIAGAGNEQFF. The CDR3 DNA reads as TGCGCCACCAAGACCATAGCGGGGGCGGGAAATGAGCAGTTCTTC.

V usage is TRBV7-2 and J usage is TRBJ2-2; 13 positions agree with TRBD2. This CDR3 contains 17 residues. Per germline, CDR1 SGHTA and CDR2 FQGNSA. The trim removed 5 bases at V and 4 bases at J, leaving 7 bases unmatched. As DNA, the CDR3 is TGTGCCAGCAGCCGTCGGACTAGCGGGGGCCCCACCGGGGAGCTGTTTTTT. Protein product: CASSRRTSGGPTGELFF.

This chain links TRBV6-6 with TRBJ1-1; tentative D call: TRBD1 (5 bases). The CDR3 runs to 11 residues. Germline lookup yields CDR1 MNHNY and CDR2 SVGAGI (reference sequence). With 11 bases removed from V and 5 bases from J, the gap between germline ends came to 12 bases. Written as DNA, the CDR3 is TGTGCCGGGGGGAGAGGGACTGAAGCTTTCTTT. Translated, it gives CAGGRGTEAFF.

This clone was observed a handful of times. The chain uses TRBV5-4 and TRBJ1-1; D gene unclear. This CDR3 is 12 amino acids long. The ends were cut back, 5 bases at V and 1 base at J, with 6 bases in the middle. Looked up from germline, CDR1 is SGHNT and CDR2 is YYREEE (reference sequence). As DNA, the CDR3 is TGTGCCAGCAGTCGGAGGAACACTGAAGCTTTCTTT. Protein sequence: CASSRRNTEAFF.

The CDR3 region has the DNA TGTGCCAGCACCACCGCTCAGGACAGGGTGAACATTCAGTACTTC. It yields the protein CASTTAQDRVNIQYF. The genes are TRBV28 and TRBJ2-4; 8 nucleotides align to TRBD1. The length of the CDR3 is 15 residues. The V and J ends lost 7 bases and 7 bases, in that order; junction bases with no gene match: 12. Germline lookup yields CDR1 MDHEN and CDR2 SYDVKM.

Here the CDR3 reads CASSQDPVDGELFF. CDR3 sequence (DNA): TGTGCCAGCAGCCAAGACCCAGTTGACGGGGAGCTGTTTTTT. The chain couples TRBV3-1 (or the pseudogene TRBV3-2) to TRBJ2-2, with D unresolved. The CDR3 extends over 14 amino acids. Germline V lookup: CDR1 LGHDT, CDR2 YNNKEL (reference sequence). Trimming left V 0 bases short and J 7 bases short, with 9 bases between.

This chain connects TRBV11-2 to TRBJ1-2, with 8 nucleotides matching TRBD1. The CDR3 is made up of 14 amino acids. Germline trimming cut 5 bases from V and 5 bases from J; bases unmatched to any gene: 7. Per germline, CDR1 SGHAT and CDR2 FQNNGV. This CDR3 reads CASSKDRGAYGYTF. CDR3 in DNA: TGTGCCAGCAGCAAAGACAGGGGAGCTTATGGCTACACCTTC.

This chain joins TRBV27 and TRBJ1-2; a weak D match, TRBD1 (5 bases). The CDR3 has 11 residues. Trimming stripped 6 bases from V and 8 bases from J, with 10 bases between. CDR1 is MNHEY, CDR2 SMNVEV, per germline (reference sequence). The CDR3 nucleotides read TGTGCCAGCAGCAAAGGGGCGGGCTACACCTTC. Translation gives CASSKGAGYTF.

The chain links TRBV28 to TRBJ2-2, with 12 bases lining up with TRBD2. The CDR3 loop spans 15 amino acids. The V segment lost 6 bases and the J segment 5 bases; nucleotides outside the gene matches: 4. The germline V gene encodes CDR1 MDHEN and CDR2 SYDVKM. CDR3: CASSRLAGETGELFF. Written as DNA, the CDR3 is TGTGCCAGCAGCCGACTAGCGGGGGAAACCGGGGAGCTGTTTTTT.

The chain employs TRBV10-3 and TRBJ1-1; possibly TRBD1 for D (5 bases). Germline values: CDR1 ENHRY, CDR2 SYGVKD. The CDR3 consists of 13 residues. V lost 7 bases, J lost 0 bases, and 9 bases lay in between. This CDR3 is CAIMGRLNTEAFF. For the CDR3, the DNA is TGTGCCATCATGGGGCGACTGAACACTGAAGCTTTCTTT.

The chain uses TRBV5-1 and TRBJ1-6, with D perhaps TRBD1 (5 bases). V shed 1 base and J shed 9 bases, with 20 bases lying between them. Germline CDR1 and CDR2: SGHRS and YFSETQ. The CDR3 runs 17 residues. CDR3 nucleotide sequence: TGCGCCAGCAGCTTGTTGGCAGGGTCGGGTTTTGCTTCACCCCTCCACTTT. It yields the protein CASSLLAGSGFASPLHF.

The J gene is TRBJ2-2, the V gene TRBV6-2 or TRBV6-3; TRBD2 is a possible D gene (6 bases). The CDR3 is made up of 14 amino acids. V was trimmed by 4 bases and J by 4 bases, leaving 10 bases between them. Germline lookup yields CDR1 MNHEY and CDR2 SVGEGT. The CDR3 here is CASSWAGGTGELFF. In DNA, the CDR3 is TGTGCCAGCAGTTGGGCCGGGGGCACCGGGGAGCTGTTTTTT.

The V gene is TRBV4-2, the J gene TRBJ2-3, with 11 bases lining up with TRBD2. The CDR3 is 14 residues long. The V gene end was trimmed by 1 base and the J gene end by 8 bases; junction bases not matched to a gene: 2. Germline V gene sequence: CDR1 LGHNA, CDR2 YNFKEQ. CDR3 sequence reads: CASSQGLAGGTQYF. As DNA, the CDR3 is TGTGCCAGCAGCCAAGGGCTAGCGGGGGGTACGCAGTATTTT.

The V gene is TRBV7-9, the J gene TRBJ1-4, with D hard to call. This CDR3 is built from 13 residues. Germline V lookup: CDR1 SEHNR, CDR2 FQNEAQ (reference sequence). Trimming left V 0 bases short and J 7 bases short, with 6 bases between. Written as DNA, the CDR3 is TGTGCCAGCAGCTTAGCCGGGATTGAAAAACTGTTTTTT. Protein sequence: CASSLAGIEKLFF.